This section outlines one T cell receptor (beta chain) sequence together with its context. The CDR3 consists of 15 residues. Trimming cost V 7 bases and J 2 bases; bases outside gene matches: 10. Germline CDR1 reads SGHRS; CDR2 reads YFSETQ. The sample belongs to a study of T-cell memory formation after mild COVID-19. One entry per CDR3 protein, called by TCRdb with MiXCR from the 5' RACE reads. The sample contains 260,000 or so distinct CDR3 sequences, around 15% of which appear only once. J is TRBJ2-3 and V is TRBV5-1; the match to TRBD1 covers 7 bases. The specimen was PBMCs or a T cell subset sorted from them (not recorded which). The clonotype was recovered from a man younger than 35 who had mild COVID-19 (a few samples of this study predate the infection). Cell type and time point are not known. CDR3 sequence reads: CASCDRDSHTDTQYF. CDR3 in DNA: TGCGCCAGCTGCGACCGGGACAGCCACACAGATACGCAGTATTTT.